The T cell receptor beta chain under discussion was sequenced for a study of T cells in pancreatic ductal adenocarcinoma. The data were produced by immunoSEQ multiplex PCR, yet TCRdb's version contains in-frame clones alone and is incomplete. Of 97,000 or so clones listed, around 96% are singletons. Overall study results and limits: Enrichment of CD45RO+ effector over naive T cells in tumors may bias clonality. The resected pancreatic cancer cohort was biased toward the minority with early-stage disease. No significant tumor-blood clonality difference; means were about 0.12 and 0.073.

Selected pancreatic ductal adenocarcinoma patients had undergone surgery without neoadjuvant therapy. For this clone: Its antigen is undetermined.

CDR3 length: 15 residues. V trimming: 7 bases; J trimming: 0 bases; junction bases outside the gene matches: 9. Germline loops: CDR1 MDHEN, CDR2 SYDVKM. The chain joins TRBV28 to TRBJ2-7; the match to TRBD2 covers 7 bases. The sequence derives from a human donor with pancreatic ductal adenocarcinoma. Sample: PBMCs. The CDR3 bases are TGTGCCAGCACCTCTCCCGGCGGGAGCTCCTACGAGCAGTACTTC. Encoded protein: CASTSPGGSSYEQYF.